Only a few counts were recorded for the clone carrying this TCR beta chain. Its cognate antigen is unknown. Germline CDR1 is MNHEY and CDR2 is SMNVEV (reference sequence). The CDR3 has 15 residues. The ends lost 1 base at V and 8 bases at J; junction bases unmatched: 8. The source of the sample is a study of molecular identifiers for immune sequencing clone quantification. About the study: Five aliquots were made in replicates from the RNA of about 20,000 or 100,000 naive CD8 cells, and four were sequenced. The study's findings and limits: Effector cells kept over 99% of their molecules in clones above 20 RNA copies, while naive cells kept under 1% there.

Previously described methods and listed TCR primers produced bulk TCR libraries. One entry per CDR3 protein, called by TCRdb with MiXCR from the PCR reads. The table lists under 350,000 distinct CDR3 sequences, roughly a quarter of them singletons, with 0.74% in the top ten. The TCR was taken from a human donor in good health. Some libraries in this study had Jurkat cell RNA spiked in. The sequencing input was naive CD8+ T cells from blood, with Jurkat cell RNA spiked in. Subset: FACS-sorted CD8+CD4-CCR7+CD45RA+ naive T cells. V and J are TRBV27 and TRBJ2-1, with 7 bases identical to TRBD1. In DNA, the CDR3 is TGTGCCAGCAGTTTATTGCGAGACAGGGACCATGAGCAGTTCTTC. Residues: CASSLLRDRDHEQFF.